This TCR beta chain was recorded in a study of OX40 agonist ivuxolimab in advanced cancers. The wider study: Dose-escalation patients had hepatocellular carcinoma, melanoma, renal cell or head and neck cancer.

Autoimmune disease history or systemic immunosuppression led to patients being barred. Findings of the study overall: Within 6 weeks, CD4+ and CD8+ blood T cells expanded clonally at 0.1 to 3.0 mg/kg. CD8+ T cells averaged more expanded clones than CD4+.

Some clones are missing from TCRdb's copy, which holds only in-frame ones; the method was immunoSEQ multiplex PCR. The repertoire holds 65,000 to 85,000 clones, with 85% as singletons. Concerning this clone itself: No antigen is known for it.

The germline gives CDR1 LGHNA, CDR2 YSLEER. The CDR3 is made up of 15 amino acids. The V and J ends lost 2 bases and 4 bases, in that order; junction bases with no gene match: 4. The gene calls are TRBV4-3 and TRBJ2-2, with 7 bases identical to TRBD1. The TCR was taken from an adult with an advanced solid tumor such as melanoma, head and neck, liver or kidney cancer. Sequencing used CD4+ or CD8+ T cells sorted from blood, obtained in a trial of the OX40 agonist ivuxolimab. The DNA for the CDR3 is TGCGCCAGCAGCCAAATGACAGGGTTCACCGGGGAGCTGTTTTTT. As protein: CASSQMTGFTGELFF.